This is a list of T cell receptor beta chains from one sample in a study of cytomegalovirus exposure and HLA in healthy donors. Here immunoSEQ multiplex PCR was the method, and the copy in TCRdb shows in-frame clones only, minus some. The sample has over 200,000 clones; around 88% are singletons. Material for sequencing was PBMCs. The receptors here all came from a woman younger than 35 in good health and CMV-seronegative. CDR3s include the opening cysteine and the closing phenylalanine or tryptophan. The order of the fields is clone size, V gene, D gene, J gene, CDR3 DNA, CDR3 protein. D genes are given only for firm matches. A row's size may be missing; if present it is once, few, many or a size class.

size: .
V: TRBV19
D: TRBD2
J: TRBJ2-2
DNA: TGTGCCAGTAGTAAGGGACTAGCGGGACCCGGGGAGCTGTTTTTT
CDR3: CASSKGLAGPGELFF

size: .
V: TRBV25-1
D: TRBD2
J: TRBJ2-2
DNA: TGTGCCAGCAGTTCCCAGACTAGCGGATTCACCGGGGAGCTGTTTTTT
CDR3: CASSSQTSGFTGELFF

size: .
V: TRBV28
D: .
J: TRBJ1-2
DNA: TGTGCCAGCAGTTTTTTAGGACTGGCCCATGGCTACACCTTC
CDR3: CASSFLGLAHGYTF

size: once
V: TRBV28
D: .
J: TRBJ2-7
DNA: TGTGCCAGCTTGGATACGACAGCCTACGAGCAGTACTTC
CDR3: CASLDTTAYEQYF

size: .
V: TRBV27
D: TRBD1
J: TRBJ1-4
DNA: TGTGCCAGCAGTCGGGACAGGGGAGGTAATGAAAAACTGTTTTTT
CDR3: CASSRDRGGNEKLFF

size: few
V: TRBV9
D: .
J: TRBJ2-7
DNA: TGTGCCAGCAGCCCACGGGGGACCCCCTACGAGCAGTACTTC
CDR3: CASSPRGTPYEQYF

size: .
V: TRBV4-1
D: .
J: TRBJ2-1
DNA: TGCGCCAGCAGCCAAGGGAGGGGCGAATGGGACCCTCATGAGCAGTTCTTC
CDR3: CASSQGRGEWDPHEQFF

size: once
V: TRBV4-1
D: TRBD2
J: TRBJ2-2
DNA: TGCGCCAGCAGCCAAGATTTGTACCTAGCGGGAGTAGGCGGAGGGGAGCTGTTTTTT
CDR3: CASSQDLYLAGVGGGELFF

size: .
V: TRBV6-5
D: TRBD1
J: TRBJ2-4
DNA: TGTGCCAGCACTCGGACAGGGGCCGACATTCAGTACTTC
CDR3: CASTRTGADIQYF

size: .
V: TRBV27
D: TRBD1
J: TRBJ2-6
DNA: TGTGCCAGCAGCCGGACGGGTCACAGGGGTTGGTCTGGGGCCAACGTCCTGACTTTC
CDR3: CASSRTGHRGWSGANVLTF

size: .
V: TRBV27
D: TRBD1
J: TRBJ2-4
DNA: TGTGCCAGCAGTTTCCGGGACAGGAACATTCAGTACTTC
CDR3: CASSFRDRNIQYF

size: .
V: TRBV19
D: .
J: TRBJ1-1
DNA: TGTGCCAGTAGTATAGAACAGAACACTGAAGCTTTCTTT
CDR3: CASSIEQNTEAFF

size: .
V: TRBV29-1
D: .
J: TRBJ1-1
DNA: TGCAGAGCGGACCACTCAGCATCGACTTTCTTT
CDR3: CRADHSASTFF

size: .
V: TRBV7-9
D: .
J: TRBJ1-2
DNA: TGTGCCAGCAGCTTAGTCGTTAACTATGGCTACACCTTC
CDR3: CASSLVVNYGYTF